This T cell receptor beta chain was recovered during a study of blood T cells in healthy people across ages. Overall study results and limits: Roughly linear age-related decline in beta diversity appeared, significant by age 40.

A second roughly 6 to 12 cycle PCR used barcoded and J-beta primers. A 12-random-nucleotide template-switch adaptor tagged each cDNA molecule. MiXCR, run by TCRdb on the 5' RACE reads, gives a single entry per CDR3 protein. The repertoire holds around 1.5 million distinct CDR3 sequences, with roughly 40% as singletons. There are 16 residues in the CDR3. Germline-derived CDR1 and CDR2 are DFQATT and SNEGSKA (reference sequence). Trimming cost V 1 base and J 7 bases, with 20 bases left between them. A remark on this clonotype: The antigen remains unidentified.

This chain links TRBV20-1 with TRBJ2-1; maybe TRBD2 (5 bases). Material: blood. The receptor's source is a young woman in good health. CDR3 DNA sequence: TGCAGTGCTAGAGGGTCGTTGGCCAGCGGCCCAAATGAGCAGTTCTTC. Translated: CSARGSLASGPNEQFF.